Each of the 27 T cell receptor beta chains below was sequenced from the same sample in a study of identical twins. TCRdb re-called the 5' RACE reads through MiXCR, storing one row per CDR3 protein. The sample includes approximately 1.8 million distinct CDR3 sequences, less than 35% of them seen just once. The sequencing input was cord blood. These receptors all stem from a newborn girl in good health.

The chain uses TRBV2 and TRBJ1-6; D unresolved. CDR3 length: 12 residues. V shed 8 bases and J shed 9 bases, with 11 bases lying between them. Germline V gene sequence: CDR1 SNHLY, CDR2 FYNNEI. The CDR3 coding sequence is TGTGCCAGCCGAGCCCTTGGTTCACCCCTCCACTTT. This codes for CASRALGSPLHF.

This clonotype has only one observation. V is TRBV7-8 and J is TRBJ2-1, with a possible D match to TRBD2 (6 bases). The CDR3 is made up of 14 amino acids. V was shortened by 7 bases and J by 8 bases, with 18 bases between the two germline ends. Germline loops: CDR1 SGHVS, CDR2 FQNEAQ. CDR3 sequence reads: CASNKLSSAHEQFF. The CDR3 bases are TGTGCCAGCAACAAGCTGTCTAGCGCCCATGAGCAGTTCTTC. The whole variable domain, remainder taken from reference TRBV7-8 and TRBJ2-1, is GAGVSQSPRYKVAKRGQDVALRCDPISGHVSLFWYQQALGQGPEFLTYFQNEAQLDKSGLPSDRFFAERPEGSVSTLKIQRTQQEDSAVYLCASNKLSSAHEQFFGPGTRLTVL.

This chain joins TRBV10-3 and TRBJ2-6, with 14 bases lining up with TRBD2. This CDR3 has 17 amino acids. The trim removed 8 bases at V and 0 bases at J, leaving 3 bases unmatched. Germline lookup yields CDR1 ENHRY and CDR2 SYGVKD. CDR3 bases: TGTGCCATCCTGGGACTAGCGGGAGTCTCTGGGGCCAACGTCCTGACTTTC. Protein product: CAILGLAGVSGANVLTF.

This chain uses TRBV11-2 with TRBJ1-2, with a weak D call TRBD1 (5 bases). Germline-derived CDR1 and CDR2 are SGHAT and FQNNGV. V lost 3 bases and J 5 bases, leaving 19 bases between the germline ends. The CDR3 totals 16 residues. The CDR3 DNA reads TGTGCCAGCAGCTTCTACGTGGGGGGGGATCAGTATGGCTACACCTTC. As protein: CASSFYVGGDQYGYTF.

This clonotype was recorded many times. The junction differs from germline at one of its ends, possibly a read error. The chain joins TRBV5-1 to TRBJ2-3; TRBD2 matches at 9 bases. This CDR3 region has 15 residues. Germline V gene data show CDR1 as SGHRS and CDR2 as YFSETQ. This chain's CDR3 is CASSLLAGSTDTQYF. The CDR3 DNA follows: TGTGCCAGCAGCTTACTAGCGGGTAGCACAGATACGCAGTATTTT. Looking up the rest from reference TRBV5-1 and TRBJ2-3 gives the full variable domain: KAGVTQTPRYLIKTRGQQVTLSCSPISGHRSVSWYQQTPGQGLQFLFEYFSETQRNKGNFPGRFSGRQFSNSRSEMNVSTLELGDSALYLCASSLLAGSTDTQYFGPGTRLTVL.

The rearrangement joins TRBV20-1 to TRBJ2-1; 8 positions match TRBD2. Looked up from germline, CDR1 is DFQATT and CDR2 is SNEGSKA (reference sequence). This CDR3 spans 15 amino acids. The V segment lost 1 base and the J segment 6 bases; nucleotides outside the gene matches: 8. This chain's CDR3 is CSARGPGTRINEQFF. As DNA, the CDR3 is TGCAGTGCTAGAGGTCCCGGGACTAGAATCAATGAGCAGTTCTTC.

The rearrangement uses TRBV15 and TRBJ1-1; D call uncertain. CDR3 length equals 12 residues. Germline V gene lookup returns CDR1 LNHNV and CDR2 YYDKDF (reference sequence). V lost 1 base to trimming and J lost 7 bases, with 7 bases between them. CDR3 sequence: CATSRAKREAFF. CDR3 coding DNA: TGTGCCACCAGCAGAGCGAAGCGTGAAGCTTTCTTT. The whole variable domain, remainder taken from reference TRBV15 and TRBJ1-1, is DAMVIQNPRYQVTQFGKPVTLSCSQTLNHNVMYWYQQKSSQAPKLLFHYYDKDFNNEADTPDNFQSRRPNTSFCFLDIRSPGLGDTAMYLCATSRAKREAFFGQGTRLTVV.

This clonotype was observed a handful of times. This chain links TRBV9 with TRBJ1-2; TRBD1 is a possible D gene (5 bases). CDR3 length: 15 residues. Germline V gene lookup returns CDR1 SGDLS and CDR2 YYNGEE. V gave up 1 base and J gave up 2 bases, with 12 bases separating them. The CDR3 protein is CASSVSIGANYGYTF. CDR3 coding DNA: TGTGCCAGCAGCGTATCCATAGGGGCCAACTATGGCTACACCTTC.

This clonotype was observed a handful of times. This chain uses TRBV24-1 with TRBJ2-1; D not certain. Germline V gene sequence: CDR1 KGHDR, CDR2 SFDVKD. V lost 5 bases and J 7 bases, leaving 14 bases between the germline ends. The CDR3 is made up of 14 amino acids. CDR3 sequence reads: CATSGLPSGNEQFF. The DNA of the CDR3 is TGTGCCACCAGTGGCTTGCCCTCCGGAAATGAGCAGTTCTTC.

The chain has TRBV28 and TRBJ1-6; D may be TRBD1 (5 bases). Germline assignment: CDR1 MDHEN and CDR2 SYDVKM. CDR3 length: 15 residues. V lost 2 bases and J lost 10, with 15 bases in between. The CDR3 coding sequence is TGTGCCAGCAGTTTAGGGACCCTCGAGTACTCACCCCTCCACTTT. It is translated as CASSLGTLEYSPLHF.

This clonotype was observed a handful of times. The chain links TRBV27 to TRBJ2-3; 7 nucleotides align to TRBD1. Germline CDR1 reads MNHEY; CDR2 reads SMNVEV (reference sequence). V shed 5 bases, J shed 2 bases, and the junction held 4 bases outside the gene matches. The CDR3 sequence is 14 residues long. DNA of the CDR3: TGTGCCAGCAGTCAGGACAGGACCACAGATACGCAGTATTTT. This encodes CASSQDRTTDTQYF.

J is TRBJ2-1 and V is TRBV10-3; D possibly corresponds to TRBD2 (6 bases). V was clipped by 8 bases and J by 3 bases, with 14 bases between them. Germline V gene lookup returns CDR1 ENHRY and CDR2 SYGVKD. The CDR3 covers 14 residues. This chain's CDR3 is CAIGTGTGYNEQFF. CDR3 coding DNA: TGTGCCATCGGGACCGGGACTGGCTACAATGAGCAGTTCTTC.

The chain has TRBV7-9 and TRBJ2-7; D gene ambiguous. Trimming cost V 1 base and J 2 bases, with 12 bases left between them. CDR3 length equals 15 residues. Germline loops: CDR1 SEHNR, CDR2 FQNEAQ (reference sequence). In DNA, the CDR3 is TGTGCCAGCAGCTTAGGTCAGACACTTACCTACGAGCAGTACTTC. It translates to CASSLGQTLTYEQYF.

This clonotype has just a few counts. The V gene is TRBV20-1, the J gene TRBJ1-4; 7 nucleotides align to TRBD1. The CDR3 is 12 amino acids. Germline V gives CDR1 DFQATT, CDR2 SNEGSKA (reference sequence). Trimming at V came to 4 bases and at J to 5 bases, leaving 1 base not matched to a gene. This chain's CDR3 is CSANRGNEKLFF. The CDR3 DNA sequence: TGCAGTGCTAACAGGGGAAATGAAAAACTGTTTTTT.

This clonotype was seen ten or more times. This sequence joins TRBV5-1 and TRBJ2-3; no clear D. The V gene's germline CDR1 is SGHRS and CDR2 YFSETQ. V dropped 4 bases and J dropped 1 base, with 4 bases sitting between them. The CDR3 has 12 amino acids. This CDR3 reads CASSARTDTQYF. As DNA, the CDR3 is TGCGCCAGCAGCGCCCGCACAGATACGCAGTATTTT.

This clonotype came up many times. The chain couples TRBV9 to TRBJ2-3, with no clear D. The CDR3 spans 14 residues. V was shortened by 0 bases and J by 7 bases, with 12 bases between the two germline ends. Germline lookup yields CDR1 SGDLS and CDR2 YYNGEE. CDR3 amino acids: CASSVDLEPHTQYF. The CDR3 nucleotides read TGTGCCAGCAGCGTAGATCTGGAGCCACATACGCAGTATTTT.

This clonotype came up many times. This chain connects TRBV25-1 to TRBJ2-3, with 7 positions matching TRBD2. The CDR3 covers 16 residues. With 4 bases clipped from V and 2 bases from J, the junction kept 9 bases outside the gene matches. The germline CDR1 and CDR2 sequences are MGHDK and SYGVNS. This chain's CDR3 is CASSGPWRGTTDTQYF. CDR3 DNA sequence: TGTGCCAGCAGTGGCCCCTGGCGGGGGACCACAGATACGCAGTATTTT.

V gene TRBV6-1 combines with J gene TRBJ2-1; 8 bases agree with TRBD2. Germline loops: CDR1 MNHNS, CDR2 SASEGT. Losses at the gene ends were 8 bases for V and 5 bases for J; bases not matched to a gene: 11. The CDR3 loop spans 15 amino acids. CDR3 sequence reads: CASRTDLAGNNEQFF. The CDR3 DNA reads TGTGCCAGCCGGACGGACCTAGCGGGTAACAATGAGCAGTTCTTC.

This sequence joins TRBV10-3 and TRBJ2-3; 10 positions match TRBD2. CDR1 and CDR2 (germline): ENHRY, SYGVKD. The CDR3 is 16 amino acids. V shed 0 bases, J shed 4 bases, and the junction held 4 bases outside the gene matches. The CDR3 here is CAISESGAGGSDTQYF. The CDR3 coding sequence is TGTGCCATCAGTGAGTCTGGAGCGGGAGGGTCAGATACGCAGTATTTT.

In this sample, this clonotype turned up a few times. V and J are TRBV7-2 and TRBJ1-2; D not resolved. The germline V and J ends were trimmed by 1 base and 7 bases, with 10 bases remaining between them. From germline, CDR1 is SGHTA and CDR2 FQGNSA. CDR3 length equals 13 residues. CDR3 bases: TGTGCCAGCAGCTTAGAAGGGATGGGTGGCTACACCTTC. This sequence encodes CASSLEGMGGYTF.

This clonotype has more than one count but fewer than ten. The chain combines TRBV28 with TRBJ2-7, with D maybe TRBD2 (5 bases). V was pared by 5 bases and J by 2 bases, with 13 bases between. CDR1 and CDR2 (germline): MDHEN, SYDVKM. This CDR3 region has 14 residues. The CDR3 DNA follows: TGTGCCAGCAGTCGGGATACGGGTCCCTACGAGCAGTACTTC. As protein: CASSRDTGPYEQYF.

The V call is TRBV7-6, the J call TRBJ1-3; no clear D. This CDR3 is built from 12 residues. The germline V gene has CDR1 SGHVS and CDR2 FNYEAQ. V shed 1 base and J shed 7 bases, with 5 bases lying between them. CDR3 protein: CASSLDPNTIYF. The CDR3 nucleotides are TGTGCCAGCAGCTTAGATCCCAACACCATATATTTT.

This clonotype has more than one count but fewer than ten. DNA of the CDR3: TGTGCCAGCAGTTCCCCCGGGGGTAGCGGGAGCCTCGATGAGCAGTTCTTC. Translating gives CASSSPGGSGSLDEQFF. The V and J genes are TRBV12-3 or TRBV12-4 and TRBJ2-1, with TRBD2 matching 9 bases. The CDR3 is 17 residues long. Trimming took 4 bases from V and 8 from J; bases not matched to a gene: 15.

The chain links TRBV20-1 to TRBJ2-7; TRBD2 agrees at 11 bases. Germline V gene sequence: CDR1 DFQATT, CDR2 SNEGSKA (reference sequence). This CDR3 is 15 amino acids long. Losses at the gene ends were 6 bases for V and 0 bases for J; bases not matched to a gene: 7. This chain's CDR3 is CSANVAGGSSYEQYF. The CDR3 region has the DNA TGCAGTGCAAACGTAGCGGGAGGGAGCTCCTACGAGCAGTACTTC.

This chain joins TRBV27 and TRBJ2-4, with 7 bases identical to TRBD1. Germline V gene data show CDR1 as MNHEY and CDR2 as SMNVEV (reference sequence). The CDR3 contains 16 residues. V gave up 4 bases and J gave up 4 bases; unmatched junction bases: 10. In DNA form, the CDR3 reads TGTGCCAGCAGTTCTTTTCTCATGACAGGGAAAAACATTCAGTACTTC. It codes for CASSSFLMTGKNIQYF.

The gene calls are TRBV5-1 and TRBJ1-1, with D possibly being TRBD1 (5 bases). Trimming took off 2 bases at V and 3 bases at J, with 11 bases between the two ends. CDR1 is SGHRS, CDR2 YFSETQ, per germline. The CDR3 runs 14 residues. The DNA of the CDR3 is TGCGCCAGCAGCTTAAGGGGCCAGGACACTGAAGCTTTCTTT. This sequence encodes CASSLRGQDTEAFF.

The chain employs TRBV3-1 and TRBJ2-5, with D possibly TRBD2 on 5 matching bases. CDR1 and CDR2 from the germline V gene are LGHDT and YNNKEL (reference sequence). Trimming left V 4 bases short and J 4 bases short, with 13 bases between. The CDR3 loop spans 14 amino acids. The CDR3 protein is CASSRRASRETQYF. As DNA, the CDR3 is TGTGCCAGCAGCCGAAGGGCTAGCCGAGAGACCCAGTACTTC.